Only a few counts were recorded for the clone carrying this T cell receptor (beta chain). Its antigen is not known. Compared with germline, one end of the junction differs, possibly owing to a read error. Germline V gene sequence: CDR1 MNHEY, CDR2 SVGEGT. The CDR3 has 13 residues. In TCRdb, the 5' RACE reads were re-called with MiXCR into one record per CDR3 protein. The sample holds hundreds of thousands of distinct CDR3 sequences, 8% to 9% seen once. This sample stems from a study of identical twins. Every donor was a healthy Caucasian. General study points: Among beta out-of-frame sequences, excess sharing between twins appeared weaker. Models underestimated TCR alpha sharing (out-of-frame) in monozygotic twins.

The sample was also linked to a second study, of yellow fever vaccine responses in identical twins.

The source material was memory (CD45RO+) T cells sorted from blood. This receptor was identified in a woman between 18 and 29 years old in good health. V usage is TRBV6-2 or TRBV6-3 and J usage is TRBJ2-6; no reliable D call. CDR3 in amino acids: CASRYSGANVLTF. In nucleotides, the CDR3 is TGTGCCAGCAGATACTCTGGGGCCAACGTCCTGACTTTC.